This T cell receptor (beta chain) was identified during a study of cytomegalovirus exposure and HLA in healthy donors. This clone was recorded once. V shed 1 base and J 0 bases; nucleotides not matched to a gene: 5. The CDR3 loop spans 17 amino acids. From germline, CDR1 is MGHRA and CDR2 YSYEKL. In the PCR, 60 Vbeta and 13 Jbeta primers were used. The method was immunoSEQ multiplex PCR; TCRdb's version includes in-frame clones alone and lacks a portion of them. Found here are 95,000 to 150,000 clones, 7% to 9.5% of them singletons; the top ten hold approximately 6%. The receptor comes from a woman between 40 and 50 years old in good health and CMV-seropositive. The specimen sequenced was PBMCs. This chain connects TRBV4-1 to TRBJ1-3; 8 bases fit TRBD1. As DNA, the CDR3 is TGCGCCAGCAGCCAAGGACAGGGGAGGTTCTCTGGAAACACCATATATTTT. It specifies CASSQGQGRFSGNTIYF.